A single T cell receptor (beta chain) is shown here with its context. The antigen is undetermined. V was trimmed by 0 bases and J by 7 bases, leaving 7 bases between them. The CDR3 loop spans 13 amino acids. Looked up from germline, CDR1 is MNHEY and CDR2 is SVGEGT. This sample was included in a study of response to subunit inactivated influenza vaccine. Study outcomes and limitations: That few new T cells are recruited by each seasonal influenza vaccination was the authors' suggestion.

TCRdb re-called the RT-PCR reads through MiXCR, storing one row per CDR3 protein. The top ten hold about an eighth of the sample, which has around 490,000 distinct CDR3 sequences, about 7.6% seen once. The TCR comes from a man between 50 and 69 years old who received an inactivated influenza vaccine. This chain joins TRBV6-2 or TRBV6-3 and TRBJ2-1, with unresolved D. The sample consisted of PBMCs from blood, taken roughly 24 months after vaccination. CDR3 amino acids: CASSYSPRNEQFF. CDR3 in DNA: TGTGCCAGCAGTTACTCGCCACGAAATGAGCAGTTCTTC.